The 21 T cell receptor beta chains reported below all come from one sample, sequenced in a study of blood T cell repertoires in COVID-19. Clones were sequenced by immunoSEQ multiplex PCR, and TCRdb holds only the in-frame ones, with some missing. The sample yields tens of thousands of clones, approximately 87% seen once. Material: peripheral blood. The receptor set was obtained from a woman at least 80 years old with COVID-19, enrolled during active disease.

This clone was recorded once. The rearrangement uses TRBV3-1 (or the pseudogene TRBV3-2) and TRBJ1-6, with D tentatively TRBD1 (5 bases). Trimming took off 1 base at V and 10 bases at J, with 11 bases between the two ends. CDR1 LGHDT and CDR2 YNNKEL come from the germline V gene (reference sequence). CDR3 size: 14 residues. The CDR3 bases are TGTGCCAGCAGCCAAGTAGGGGAGGGATCACCCCTCCACTTT. Residues: CASSQVGEGSPLHF.

The CDR3 nucleotides are TGTGCCAGCAGCTTAAGGGGTGTCTACGGCTACACCTTC. As protein: CASSLRGVYGYTF. This sequence joins TRBV7-9 and TRBJ1-2, with a possible D match to TRBD1 (5 bases). The V end lost 2 bases, the J end lost 8 bases, and 12 bases lay between the germline ends. In germline, CDR1 is SEHNR, CDR2 FQNEAQ (reference sequence). This CDR3 has 13 residues.

The chain uses TRBV28 and TRBJ1-2, with 7 bases matching TRBD1. This CDR3 is built from 13 residues. CDR1 and CDR2 (germline): MDHEN, SYDVKM. Trimming took 6 bases from V and 5 from J; bases not matched to a gene: 6. In DNA form, the CDR3 reads TGTGCCAGCAGCCCCACAGGGGCGTATGGCTACACCTTC. Translation: CASSPTGAYGYTF.

The rearrangement links TRBV28 to TRBJ2-5, with D perhaps matching TRBD1 (6 bases). V lost 6 bases and J lost 5, with 13 bases in between. CDR1 and CDR2 (germline): MDHEN, SYDVKM. CDR3 length equals 13 residues. The CDR3, as DNA: TGTGCCAGCAGAAACACTAGGGGGGAGACCCAGTACTTC. Translating it yields CASRNTRGETQYF.

The chain links TRBV30 to TRBJ1-1; 8 nucleotides line up with TRBD1. V dropped 4 bases and J dropped 4; count of bases not matched to a gene: 5. CDR3 length: 13 residues. Germline lookup yields CDR1 GTSNPN and CDR2 SVGIG (reference sequence). CDR3 residues: CAWNRQGPTEAFF. As DNA, the CDR3 is TGTGCCTGGAACCGACAGGGGCCCACTGAAGCTTTCTTT.

This clone was found once. J is TRBJ2-7 and V is TRBV30; D gene unclear. With 4 bases removed from V and 2 bases from J, the gap between germline ends came to 6 bases. The CDR3 has 11 residues. The germline gives CDR1 GTSNPN, CDR2 SVGIG (reference sequence). Here the CDR3 DNA reads TGTGCCTGGACACTTACCTACGAGCAGTACTTC. Amino acids: CAWTLTYEQYF. The complete variable domain, with remaining parts taken from reference TRBV30 and TRBJ2-7, reads SQTIHQWPATLVQPVGSPLSLECTVEGTSNPNLYWYRQAAGRGLQLLFYSVGIGQISSEVPQNLSASRPQDRQFILSSKKLLLSDSGFYLCAWTLTYEQYFGPGTRLTVT.

CDR3 bases: TGTGCCAGCAGCTTACAAGGAGTTGCTGGGGCCAACGTCCTGACTTTC. Translating it yields CASSLQGVAGANVLTF. The rearrangement joins TRBV7-9 to TRBJ2-6, with D uncertain. The CDR3 extends over 16 amino acids. V was cut by 2 bases and J by 2 bases, with 10 bases left in between. Per germline, CDR1 SEHNR and CDR2 FQNEAQ (reference sequence).

The J gene is TRBJ1-5, the V gene TRBV6-5; perhaps TRBD1 as D (5 bases). The CDR3 covers 14 residues. Germline V CDR1 and CDR2: MNHEY, SVGAGI. V was clipped by 5 bases and J by 6 bases, with 14 bases between them. The CDR3 region has the DNA TGTGCCAGCAGTCTCGACAGAAAGGGTCAGCCCCAGCATTTT. It translates to CASSLDRKGQPQHF.

The chain links TRBV5-1 to TRBJ2-1, with 14 nucleotides matching TRBD2. The V and J ends lost 4 bases and 0 bases, in that order; junction bases with no gene match: 3. In germline, CDR1 is SGHRS, CDR2 YFSETQ. This CDR3 has 17 amino acids. CDR3 in amino acids: CASSPGLAGDSYNEQFF. CDR3 nucleotides: TGCGCCAGCAGCCCGGGACTAGCGGGGGACTCCTACAATGAGCAGTTCTTC. The whole variable domain, filled in from reference TRBV5-1 and TRBJ2-1, reads KAGVTQTPRYLIKTRGQQVTLSCSPISGHRSVSWYQQTPGQGLQFLFEYFSETQRNKGNFPGRFSGRQFSNSRSEMNVSTLELGDSALYLCASSPGLAGDSYNEQFFGPGTRLTVL.

V is TRBV7-2 and J is TRBJ2-1; 16 bases line up with TRBD2. V lost 5 bases, J lost 8 bases, and 12 bases stayed unmatched. Germline CDR1 is SGHTA and CDR2 is FQGNSA. The CDR3 length is 18 residues. The CDR3 bases are TGTGCCAGCAGCCCCGGGACTAGCGGGGGGGCCGGTAAAGATGAGCAGTTCTTC. Translated, it gives CASSPGTSGGAGKDEQFF.

This chain joins TRBV10-1 and TRBJ2-3, with TRBD1 matching 9 bases. Germline CDR1 and CDR2: WNHNN and SYGVQD (reference sequence). Trimming removed 8 bases from V and 1 base from J; junction bases left unmatched: 10. The CDR3 is 16 residues long. In DNA, the CDR3 is TGCGCCAGCGGAAGGACAGGGGCGACCGGCACAGATACGCAGTATTTT. It specifies CASGRTGATGTDTQYF.

The J gene is TRBJ1-4, the V gene TRBV9, with D possibly matching TRBD1 (5 bases). V was clipped by 0 bases and J by 0 bases, with 18 bases between them. This CDR3 has 19 amino acids. Germline CDR1 reads SGDLS; CDR2 reads YYNGEE. This CDR3 reads CASSVGYVRASPTNEKLFF. The CDR3 DNA follows: TGTGCCAGCAGCGTAGGTTATGTCAGGGCGAGCCCAACTAATGAAAAACTGTTTTTT.

The V gene is TRBV6-1, the J gene TRBJ1-5; TRBD1 agrees at 9 bases. The CDR3 runs to 15 residues. V gave up 3 bases and J gave up 7 bases; unmatched junction bases: 7. The germline gives CDR1 MNHNS, CDR2 SASEGT. CDR3 coding DNA: TGTGCCAGCAGTGACACCGGGACAGGGTGGCAGCCCCAGCATTTT. As protein: CASSDTGTGWQPQHF.

This clone was recorded only once. J is TRBJ1-5 and V is TRBV6-4; 7 bases map to TRBD1. In germline, CDR1 is MRHNA, CDR2 SNTAGT. The J segment lost 1 base and the V segment lost 2 bases, leaving 8 bases of the junction unmatched. This CDR3 spans 17 amino acids. Here the CDR3 reads CASSDRGPLPSNQPQHF. CDR3 nucleotide sequence: TGTGCCAGCAGTGACAGGGGGCCCCTGCCCAGCAATCAGCCCCAGCATTTT.

CDR3 residues: CASSSRLAGGPDTQYF. As DNA, the CDR3 is TGTGCCAGCAGCTCCCGACTAGCGGGGGGGCCCGATACGCAGTATTTT. The chain is built from TRBV9 and TRBJ2-3, with TRBD2 matching 14 bases. This CDR3 spans 16 amino acids. V lost 4 bases to trimming and J lost 6 bases; unmatched junction nucleotides: 7. Germline V lookup: CDR1 SGDLS, CDR2 YYNGEE.

The V gene is TRBV5-8, the J gene TRBJ1-5, with D unresolved. The CDR3 is 16 amino acids. CDR1 and CDR2 (germline): SGHTS, YDEGEE. The germline V and J ends were trimmed by 2 bases and 4 bases, with 16 bases remaining between them. The chain's CDR3 is CASSFIAGVLNQPQHF. CDR3 nucleotides: TGTGCCAGCAGCTTTATTGCTGGTGTACTAAATCAGCCCCAGCATTTT.

The rearrangement joins TRBV5-1 to TRBJ2-7, with D maybe TRBD2 (7 bases). Germline CDR1 reads SGHRS; CDR2 reads YFSETQ. The CDR3 extends over 15 amino acids. The V end lost 3 bases, the J end lost 5 bases, and 18 bases lay between the germline ends. CDR3 bases: TGCGCCAGCAGCTCACTAGGGGGGGCCGGCGACGAGCAGTACTTC. This translates into CASSSLGGAGDEQYF.

This CDR3 is CASSFTGMNTEAFF. DNA for the CDR3: TGCGCCAGCAGCTTTACAGGGATGAACACTGAAGCTTTCTTT. V usage is TRBV5-1 and J usage is TRBJ1-1, with TRBD1 as a possible D gene (6 bases). V was shortened by 2 bases and J by 0 bases, with 8 bases between the two germline ends. The CDR3 extends over 14 amino acids. Germline V gives CDR1 SGHRS, CDR2 YFSETQ.

V and J are TRBV4-1 and TRBJ2-5, with 11 bases aligning to TRBD2. Germline values: CDR1 MGHRA, CDR2 YSYEKL. V lost 4 bases and J lost 2; bases outside the gene matches: 15. The CDR3 is 19 amino acids. CDR3 bases: TGCGCCAGCAGCCTGTGGGGGACTAGCGGAAATTCCCCGCAAGAGACCCAGTACTTC. It yields the protein CASSLWGTSGNSPQETQYF.

The chain carries TRBV6-2 or TRBV6-3 and TRBJ2-6, with 10 bases lining up with TRBD1. Trimming took 5 bases from V and 4 from J; bases not matched to a gene: 5. Germline V lookup: CDR1 MNHEY, CDR2 SVGEGT. This CDR3 contains 16 residues. This chain's CDR3 is CASSRQGAVGANVLTF. In DNA, the CDR3 is TGTGCCAGCAGTCGACAGGGGGCGGTAGGGGCCAACGTCCTGACTTTC.

The rearrangement uses TRBV10-2 and TRBJ1-4; TRBD1 is a possible D gene (6 bases). The CDR3 is 15 amino acids. Germline V CDR1 and CDR2: WSHSY, SAAADI. The V gene lost 6 bases and the J gene lost 0 bases, with 11 bases spanning the gap. This chain's CDR3 is CASSHDRPTNEKLFF. In nucleotides, the CDR3 is TGCGCCAGCAGCCATGACAGGCCAACTAATGAAAAACTGTTTTTT.